Listed below are T cell receptor beta chains from one sample, sequenced in a study of cytomegalovirus exposure and HLA in healthy donors. Repertoires were generated with immunoSEQ multiplex PCR, while TCRdb's copy carries only in-frame clones and drops some. The sample contains over 30,000 clones, roughly 82% of which appear only once. The sequenced material came from PBMCs. Receptors were obtained from a woman between 18 and 30 years old in good health and CMV-seronegative. CDR3s include the opening cysteine and the closing phenylalanine or tryptophan. The D gene is left open where the match is weak.

D gene	V gene	CDR3 protein
TRBD2	TRBV27	CASSLAGGLYNEQFF
.	TRBV2	CASSDKSYSYNEQFF
TRBD1	TRBV27	CASSLRTGLYEQYF
.	TRBV30	CAWSMIGSPLHF
.	TRBV27	CASSSPIPGKRHEQYF
.	TRBV19	CASSMGGSGANVLTF
.	TRBV30	CAWSVHPGLTEAFF
.	TRBV2	CASSEDRGAKNEQFF
.	TRBV9	CASSVGPGPSTDTQYF
TRBD1	TRBV29-1	CSVYRDRGSREQYF
TRBD2	TRBV4-3	CASSQDGRSGRAKGTQYF
.	TRBV7-2	CASSSDRRSEKLFF
TRBD1	TRBV7-9	CASSFIQGARNEQFF
TRBD2	TRBV7-3	CASSSTAGLGADTQYF
.	TRBV4-2	CASTQNRDNQETQYF
TRBD1	TRBV7-2	CASSLGVTGVEAFF
.	TRBV5-4	CASSWTPDNEQFF
TRBD2	TRBV7-9	CASSLLLAGPFVTGELFF
.	TRBV6-4	CASSVVGGTDTQYF
TRBD2	TRBV5-4	CASSQGLAGGPTDTQYF
TRBD1	TRBV7-9	CASSLGQGISYEQYF
TRBD1	TRBV11-1	CASSFGQGAPGYTF
.	TRBV2	CASSELERGGYPF
TRBD2	TRBV10-3	CATSSGLAGGPRETQYF
.	TRBV5-4	CASSGQGGEGEQYF
TRBD2	TRBV4-3	CASSQDLAGGLYNEQFF
TRBD1	TRBV5-1	CASSSGQGKDTQYF
.	TRBV27	CASKIQGGNSPLHF
.	TRBV4-1	CASSPMGSGSYEQYF
TRBD2	TRBV18	CASSPALAGYETQYF
.	TRBV7-9	CASSSGQTFSYEQYF
TRBD1	TRBV6-6	CASSYPGTGEGNTIYF
.	TRBV19	CASSIGSGYQPQHF
.	TRBV30	CAWNHIHYEQYF
TRBD2	TRBV9	CASSVEGREGTDTQYF
TRBD1	TRBV29-1	CSVGGTGVSDTQYF
.	TRBV27	CASSPGLGMNTRDQYF
.	TRBV30	CAWSTRQYSNQPQHF
.	TRBV6-1	CASSDTRLLEEKLFF
TRBD2	TRBV9	CASNLGGGDWNEQFF
TRBD2	TRBV5-8	CASSWTSGRTYEQYF
.	TRBV9	CASSEGGGVMNTEAFF
TRBD1	TRBV5-6	CASSLRARGTPREQFF
TRBD2	TRBV11-2	CASSLTSGSAYEQYF
TRBD1	TRBV27	CASSLGQGTGELFF
.	TRBV13	CASSLGRGNQPQHF
.	TRBV6-5	CASTISQRGYTEAFF